The present T cell receptor (beta chain) was sequenced within a study of shared clonotypes between healthy human individuals. The germline gives CDR1 MNHNY, CDR2 SVGAGI (reference sequence). Trimming stripped 9 bases from V and 0 bases from J, with 12 bases between. The CDR3 extends over 14 amino acids. Measured with immunoSEQ multiplex PCR; TCRdb has only the in-frame clones, and not every one. In the table there are 450,000 to 600,000 clones, around 79% of which are singletons. The sequenced material came from PBMCs. The source of this sequence is a woman between 40 and 50 years old in good health. Some clones in this sample may be carry-over from other donors' samples. The chain combines TRBV6-6 with TRBJ1-5; D perhaps matches TRBD1 (5 bases). CDR3 DNA: TGTGCCAGTCTGGAGGGGATTAGCAATCAGCCCCAGCATTTT. Residues: CASLEGISNQPQHF.